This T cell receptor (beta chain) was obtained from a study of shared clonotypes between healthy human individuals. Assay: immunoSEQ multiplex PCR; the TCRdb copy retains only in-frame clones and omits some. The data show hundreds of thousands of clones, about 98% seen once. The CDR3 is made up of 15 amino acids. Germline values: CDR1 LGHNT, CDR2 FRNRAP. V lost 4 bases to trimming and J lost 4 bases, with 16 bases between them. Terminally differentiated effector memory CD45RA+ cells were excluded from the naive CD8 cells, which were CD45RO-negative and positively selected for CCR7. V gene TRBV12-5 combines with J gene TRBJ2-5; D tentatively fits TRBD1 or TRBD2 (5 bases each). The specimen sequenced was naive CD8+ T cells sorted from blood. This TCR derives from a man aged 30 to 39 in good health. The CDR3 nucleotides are TGTGCTAGTGGTTCCGATGAGGGACGTGGAGAGACCCAGTACTTC. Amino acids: CASGSDEGRGETQYF.